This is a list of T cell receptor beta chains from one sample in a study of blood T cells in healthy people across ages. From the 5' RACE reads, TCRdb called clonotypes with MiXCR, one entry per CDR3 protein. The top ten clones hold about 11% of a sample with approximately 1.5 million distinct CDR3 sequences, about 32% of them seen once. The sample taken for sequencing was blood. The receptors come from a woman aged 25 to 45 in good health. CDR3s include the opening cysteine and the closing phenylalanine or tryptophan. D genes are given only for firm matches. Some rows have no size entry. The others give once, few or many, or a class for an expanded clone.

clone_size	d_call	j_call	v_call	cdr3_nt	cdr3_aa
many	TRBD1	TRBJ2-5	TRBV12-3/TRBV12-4	TGTGCCAGCAGCTTTTGGTCCCGGGACAGAGAGACCCAGTACTTC	CASSFWSRDRETQYF
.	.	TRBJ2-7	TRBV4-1	TGCGCCAGCAGCCAAGAAGAACCGACACCGCCCCCCTACGAGCAGTACTTC	CASSQEEPTPPPYEQYF
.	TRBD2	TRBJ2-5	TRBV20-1	TGCAGTGCTAGGGGGGTTCGGGGGGAGGGGTACCAAGAGACCCAGTACTTC	CSARGVRGEGYQETQYF
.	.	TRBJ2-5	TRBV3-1	TGTGCCAGCAGCCAAGAGGTCTACACCCTTGAAGAGCAGTACTTC	CASSQEVYTLEEQYF
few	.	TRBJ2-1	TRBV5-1	TGCGCCAGCAGCTTGTTCCCTATTGGGACCGCTGGGGACAATGAGCAGTTCTTC	CASSLFPIGTAGDNEQFF
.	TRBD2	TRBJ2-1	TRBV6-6	TGTGCCAGCAGTGTTCCGACTAGCGGGGGCACCCTCGTGCAGTTCTTC	CASSVPTSGGTLVQFF
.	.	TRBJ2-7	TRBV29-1	TGCAGCGTTGGGGACTTTGACGAGCAGTACTTC	CSVGDFDEQYF
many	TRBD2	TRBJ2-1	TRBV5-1	TGCGCCAGCAGCGAAAATAGCGGGGTTTACAATGAGCAGTTCTTC	CASSENSGVYNEQFF
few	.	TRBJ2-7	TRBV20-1	TGCAGTGCTAGATCGGCCCGGGCCCTATACGAGCAGTACTTC	CSARSARALYEQYF
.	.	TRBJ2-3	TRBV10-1	TGCGCCAGCAGTGAGTTACAGACGGATAGCACAGATACGCAGTATTTT	CASSELQTDSTDTQYF
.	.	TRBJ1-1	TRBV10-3	TGTGCCTCGAAGACAGGTTCAGGGGAAGCTTTCTTT	CASKTGSGEAFF
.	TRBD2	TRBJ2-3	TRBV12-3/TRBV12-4	TGTGCCAGCATCTTGGTCGGGGGGGGCACAGATGCGCAGTATTTT	CASILVGGGTDAQYF
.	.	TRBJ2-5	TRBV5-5	TGTGCCAGCAGCTTGGGGACGGGGACCCAGTACTTC	CASSLGTGTQYF
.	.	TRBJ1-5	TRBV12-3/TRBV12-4	TGTGCCAGCTTCCAGGCGAGGGTTCTCAATCAGCCCCAGCATTTT	CASFQARVLNQPQHF
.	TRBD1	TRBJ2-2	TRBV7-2	TGTGCCAGCAGCGGGCGGGACAGGGCGAGCGGGGAGCTGTTTTTT	CASSGRDRASGELFF
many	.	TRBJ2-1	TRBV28	TGTGCCAGCAGTTTATATCGCCACAATGAGCAGTTCTTC	CASSLYRHNEQFF
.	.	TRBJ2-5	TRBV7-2	TGTGCCAGCAGCTTAGAGCTCCTGAGAACCCAGTACTTC	CASSLELLRTQYF
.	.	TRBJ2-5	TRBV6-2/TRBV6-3	TGTGCCAGCAGTTATACGGGTTACCGAGAGACCCAGTACTTC	CASSYTGYRETQYF
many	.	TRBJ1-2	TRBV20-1	TGCAGTGCTAGAGATTCGGTTAACTATGGCTACACCTTC	CSARDSVNYGYTF
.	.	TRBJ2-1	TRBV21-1	TGTGCCAGCAGCTACACAGGGGGCAGATACAATGAGCAGTTCTTC	CASSYTGGRYNEQFF
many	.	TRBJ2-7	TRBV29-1	TGCAGCGTTGGGAATTTAGGGGTGGTAAGCTCCTACGAGCAGTACTTC	CSVGNLGVVSSYEQYF
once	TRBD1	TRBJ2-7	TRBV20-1	TGCAGTGCTAGGCCCGGGACAGGGGGCGGCGAGCAGTACTTC	CSARPGTGGGEQYF
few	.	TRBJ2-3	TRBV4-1	TGCGCCAGCAGCCACCAACTGGGTACGCAGTATTTT	CASSHQLGTQYF
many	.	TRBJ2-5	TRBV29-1	TGCAGCGCTCTGACAGGAAAAGAGACCCAGTACTTC	CSALTGKETQYF
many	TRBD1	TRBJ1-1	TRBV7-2	TGTGCCAGCAGCTGGGGGACAGCGAACACTGAAGCTTTCTTT	CASSWGTANTEAFF
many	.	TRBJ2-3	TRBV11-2	TGTGCCAGCAGCTTAGCACAGGGTCGGGATACGCAGTATTTT	CASSLAQGRDTQYF
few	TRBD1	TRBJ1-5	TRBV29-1	TGCAGCGTGCAGACCGGGACAGGGAATCAGCCCCAGCATTTT	CSVQTGTGNQPQHF
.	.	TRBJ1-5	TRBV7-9	TGTGCCAGCCGTGAAGCAAACCGGGACATCAATCAGCCCCAGCATTTT	CASREANRDINQPQHF
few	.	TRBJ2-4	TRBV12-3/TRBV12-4	TGTGCCAGCAGCCTCCTAACAATAAAGAAGGGCGTCAAAAACATTCAGTACTTC	CASSLLTIKKGVKNIQYF
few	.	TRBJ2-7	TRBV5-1	TGCGCCAGCAGCTTGGTAGGTGGCGGCCAGAAGACCTACGAGCAGTACTTC	CASSLVGGGQKTYEQYF
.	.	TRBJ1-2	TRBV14	TGTGCCAGCAGCCAAATTGACCAGGCAAACTATACCTACACCTTC	CASSQIDQANYTYTF
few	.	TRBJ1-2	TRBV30	TGTGCCTGGAGTGTGTGGGGTTATGGCTACACCTTC	CAWSVWGYGYTF
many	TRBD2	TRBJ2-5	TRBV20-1	TGCAGTGCTAGAGGGACTAGCGGCCAAGAGACCCAGTACTTC	CSARGTSGQETQYF
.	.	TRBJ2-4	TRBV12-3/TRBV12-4	TGTGCCAGCAGTTTTCGGGGGCTGGGGATGAACATTCAGTACTTC	CASSFRGLGMNIQYF
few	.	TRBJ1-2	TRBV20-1	TGCAGTGCTAGCCATTGGTCAGGGTTTCACACCTTC	CSASHWSGFHTF
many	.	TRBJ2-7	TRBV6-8	TGTGCCAGCAGTTCCCAGACCTACGAGCAGTACTTC	CASSSQTYEQYF
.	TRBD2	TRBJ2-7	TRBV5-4	TGTGCCAGCAGACAGCGGGGGGGCCCCTACGAGCAGTACTTC	CASRQRGGPYEQYF
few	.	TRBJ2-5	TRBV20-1	TGCAGTGCTAGAGCTCCGCCACACGAAATGCAAGAGACCCAGTACTTC	CSARAPPHEMQETQYF
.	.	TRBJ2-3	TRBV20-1	TGCAGTGTCAGGGGCAGGGGAAACGCTGATACGCAGTATTTT	CSVRGRGNADTQYF
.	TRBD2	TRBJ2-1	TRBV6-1	TGTGCCAGCGGTGGCGGGTTAGCGGGATATGTTGGGTCCTACAATGAGCAGTTCTTC	CASGGGLAGYVGSYNEQFF
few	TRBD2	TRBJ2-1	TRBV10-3	TGTGCCATCAGTGAAATGGCTAGCGGGAGTTACAATGAGCAGTTCTTC	CAISEMASGSYNEQFF
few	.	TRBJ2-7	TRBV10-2	TGCGCCAGCAGTGGAGCCCGGACGTCCGGGCAGTACTTC	CASSGARTSGQYF
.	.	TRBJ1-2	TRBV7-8	TGTGCCAGCAGCTCCGGGGCCCATGGGGGCTACACCTTC	CASSSGAHGGYTF
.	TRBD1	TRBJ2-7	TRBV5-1	TGCGCCCGCAGCTTGGGGACAGGGGGCGACGAGCAGTACTTC	CARSLGTGGDEQYF
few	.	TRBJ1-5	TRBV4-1	TGCGCCGGCAGCCGCCCCGGTATGGGTCAGCCCCAGCATTTT	CAGSRPGMGQPQHF
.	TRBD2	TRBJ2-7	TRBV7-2	TGTGCCAGCAGCTCCGGGACTAGTTCCCACGAGCAGTACTTC	CASSSGTSSHEQYF
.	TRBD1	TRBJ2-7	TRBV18	TGTGCCAGCTCACCACCTGCGACAGGGGGCATATCCTACGAGCAGTACTTC	CASSPPATGGISYEQYF
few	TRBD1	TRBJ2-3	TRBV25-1	TGTGCCAGCAGTGCCCGGGACAGGGTCCCAGATACGCAGTATTTT	CASSARDRVPDTQYF
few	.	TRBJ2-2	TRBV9	TGTGCCAGCAGCCCGAGCTCAGGGTTCACCGGGGAGCTGTTTTTT	CASSPSSGFTGELFF
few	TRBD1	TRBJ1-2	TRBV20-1	TGCAGTGCGTGGGACAGGGGAGGTAGCTACACCTTC	CSAWDRGGSYTF
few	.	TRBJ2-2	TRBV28	TGTGCCAGCAGTCTAGATAGACGAAACACCGGGGAGCTGTTTTTT	CASSLDRRNTGELFF
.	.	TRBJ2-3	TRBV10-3	TGTACCATCAGTGCCAGGGCTGACACAGATACGCAGTATTTT	CTISARADTDTQYF
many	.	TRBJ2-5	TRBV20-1	TGCAGTGCTAGAGATATAATCCTCGGGGAGACCCAGTACTTC	CSARDIILGETQYF
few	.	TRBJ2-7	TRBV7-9	TGTGCCAGCAGCTTAATGGAGTCCTCCTCCTACGAGCAGTACTTC	CASSLMESSSYEQYF
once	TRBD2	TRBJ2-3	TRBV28	TGTGCCAGCAGCTATAGCGGGGCCCTCACAGATACGCAGTATTTT	CASSYSGALTDTQYF
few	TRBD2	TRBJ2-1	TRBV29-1	TGCAGCGTTGTTGGCGGAGTAGCGGGGGGAAGCTCCTACAATGAGCAGTTCTTC	CSVVGGVAGGSSYNEQFF
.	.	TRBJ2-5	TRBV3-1	TGTGCCAGTAGCCCTGGCCTGCTACAAGAGACCCAGTACTTC	CASSPGLLQETQYF